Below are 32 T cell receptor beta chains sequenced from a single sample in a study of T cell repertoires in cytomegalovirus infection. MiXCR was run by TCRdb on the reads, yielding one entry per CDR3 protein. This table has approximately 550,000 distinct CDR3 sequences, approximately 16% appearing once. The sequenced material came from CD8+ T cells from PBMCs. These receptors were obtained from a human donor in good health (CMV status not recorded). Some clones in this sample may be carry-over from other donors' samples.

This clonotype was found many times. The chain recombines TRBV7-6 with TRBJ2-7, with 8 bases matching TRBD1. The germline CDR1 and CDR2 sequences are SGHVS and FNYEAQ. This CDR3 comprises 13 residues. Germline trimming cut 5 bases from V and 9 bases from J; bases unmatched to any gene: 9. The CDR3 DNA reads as TGTGCCAGCAGCCCCGCCGGACAGGGAGGGCAGTACTTC. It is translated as CASSPAGQGGQYF.

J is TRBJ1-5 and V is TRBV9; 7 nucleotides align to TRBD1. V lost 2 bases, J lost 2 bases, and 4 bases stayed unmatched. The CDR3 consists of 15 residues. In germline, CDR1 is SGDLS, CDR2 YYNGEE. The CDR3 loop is CASSVGDSRNQPQHF. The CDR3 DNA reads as TGTGCCAGCAGCGTCGGGGACAGCCGCAATCAGCCCCAGCATTTT.

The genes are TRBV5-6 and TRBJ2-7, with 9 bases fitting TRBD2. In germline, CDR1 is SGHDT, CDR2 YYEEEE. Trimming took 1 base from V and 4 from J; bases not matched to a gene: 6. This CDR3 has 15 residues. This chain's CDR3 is CASSLRSGGIYEQYF. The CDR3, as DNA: TGTGCCAGCAGCTTGAGAAGCGGGGGGATATACGAGCAGTACTTC.

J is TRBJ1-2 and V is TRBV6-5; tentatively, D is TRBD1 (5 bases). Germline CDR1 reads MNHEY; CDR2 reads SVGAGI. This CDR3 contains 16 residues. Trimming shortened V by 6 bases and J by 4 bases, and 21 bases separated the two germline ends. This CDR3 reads CASSPGFRERSYGYTF. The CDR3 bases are TGTGCCAGCAGCCCTGGGTTCAGGGAGAGGAGCTATGGCTACACCTTC.

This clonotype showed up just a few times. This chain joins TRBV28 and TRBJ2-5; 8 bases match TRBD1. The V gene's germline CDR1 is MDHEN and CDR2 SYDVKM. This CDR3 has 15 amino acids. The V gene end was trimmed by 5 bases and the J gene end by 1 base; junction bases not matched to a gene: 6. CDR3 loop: CASSRGTGRQETQYF. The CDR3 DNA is TGTGCCAGCAGTAGAGGGACAGGCCGCCAAGAGACCCAGTACTTC. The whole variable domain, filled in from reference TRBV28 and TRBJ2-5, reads DVKVTQSSRYLVKRTGEKVFLECVQDMDHENMFWYRQDPGLGLRLIYFSYDVKMKEKGDIPEGYSVSREKKERFSLILESASTNQTSMYLCASSRGTGRQETQYFGPGTRLLVL.

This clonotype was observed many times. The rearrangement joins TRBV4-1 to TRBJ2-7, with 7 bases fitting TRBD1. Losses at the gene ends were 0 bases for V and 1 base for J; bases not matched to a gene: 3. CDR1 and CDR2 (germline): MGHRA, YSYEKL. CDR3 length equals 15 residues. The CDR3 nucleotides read TGCGCCAGCAGCCAAGACGGGACAGTGTCCTACGAGCAGTACTTC. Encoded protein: CASSQDGTVSYEQYF.

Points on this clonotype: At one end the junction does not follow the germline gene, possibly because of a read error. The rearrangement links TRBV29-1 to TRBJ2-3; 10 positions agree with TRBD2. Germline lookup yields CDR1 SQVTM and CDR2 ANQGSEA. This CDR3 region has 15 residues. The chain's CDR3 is CSARASGRIEDAQYF. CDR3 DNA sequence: TGCAGCGCCCGTGCTAGCGGGAGAATTGAAGATGCGCAGTATTTT.

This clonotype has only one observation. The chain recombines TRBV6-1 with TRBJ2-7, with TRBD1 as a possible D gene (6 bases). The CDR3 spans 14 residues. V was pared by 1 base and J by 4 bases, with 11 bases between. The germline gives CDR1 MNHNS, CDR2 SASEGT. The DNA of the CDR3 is TGTGCCAGCAGTGAAGGGGGGCAGCCTTACGAGCAGTACTTC. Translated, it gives CASSEGGQPYEQYF.

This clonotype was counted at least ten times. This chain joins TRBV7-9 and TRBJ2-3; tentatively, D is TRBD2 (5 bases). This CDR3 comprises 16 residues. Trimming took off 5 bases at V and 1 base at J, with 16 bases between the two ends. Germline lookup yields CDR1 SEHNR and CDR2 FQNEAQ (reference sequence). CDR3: CASSRSGVSGTDTQYF. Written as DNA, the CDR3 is TGTGCCAGCAGCCGCTCCGGGGTGTCTGGCACAGATACGCAGTATTTT.

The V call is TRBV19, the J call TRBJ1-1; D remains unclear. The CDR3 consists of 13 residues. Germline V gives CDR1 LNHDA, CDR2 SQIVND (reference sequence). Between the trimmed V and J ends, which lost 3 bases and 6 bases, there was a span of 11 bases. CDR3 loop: CASSINRRAEAFF. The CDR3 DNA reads TGTGCCAGTAGTATTAATAGACGGGCTGAAGCTTTCTTT.

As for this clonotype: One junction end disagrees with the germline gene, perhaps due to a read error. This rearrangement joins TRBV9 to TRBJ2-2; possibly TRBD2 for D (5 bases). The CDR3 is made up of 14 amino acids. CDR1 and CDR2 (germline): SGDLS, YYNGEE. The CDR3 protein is CASSVVGATGEMFF. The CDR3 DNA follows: TGTGCCAGCAGCGTAGTGGGAGCCACCGGGGAGATGTTTTTT.

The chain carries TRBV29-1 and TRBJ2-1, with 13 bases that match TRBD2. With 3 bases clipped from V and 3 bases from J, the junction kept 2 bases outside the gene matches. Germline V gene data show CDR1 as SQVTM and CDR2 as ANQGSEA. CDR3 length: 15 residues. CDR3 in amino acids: CSVDGLAGDYNEQFF. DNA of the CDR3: TGCAGCGTTGACGGACTAGCGGGAGACTACAATGAGCAGTTCTTC.

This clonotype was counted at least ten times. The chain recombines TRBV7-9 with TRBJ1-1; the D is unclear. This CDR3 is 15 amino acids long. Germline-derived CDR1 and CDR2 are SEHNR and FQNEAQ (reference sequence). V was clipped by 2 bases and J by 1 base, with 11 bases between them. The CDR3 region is CASSLSTAPNTEAFF. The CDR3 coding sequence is TGTGCCAGCAGCTTATCCACAGCCCCGAACACTGAAGCTTTCTTT.

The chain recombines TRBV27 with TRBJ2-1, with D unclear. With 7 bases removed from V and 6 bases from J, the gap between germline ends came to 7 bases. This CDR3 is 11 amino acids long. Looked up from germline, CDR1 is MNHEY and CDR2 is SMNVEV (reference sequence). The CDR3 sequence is CASKEGNEQFF. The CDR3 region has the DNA TGTGCCAGCAAAGAAGGCAATGAGCAGTTCTTC.

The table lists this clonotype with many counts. CDR3 sequence (DNA): TGTGCCAGCAGCTTAAATGCGGGCTACGAGCAGTACTTC. Its translation: CASSLNAGYEQYF. This chain joins TRBV7-3 and TRBJ2-7; TRBD2 might be the D (5 bases). This CDR3 has 13 residues. V lost 1 base to trimming and J lost 3 bases, with 7 bases between them. CDR1 is SGHTA and CDR2 is FQGTGA in the germline V gene.

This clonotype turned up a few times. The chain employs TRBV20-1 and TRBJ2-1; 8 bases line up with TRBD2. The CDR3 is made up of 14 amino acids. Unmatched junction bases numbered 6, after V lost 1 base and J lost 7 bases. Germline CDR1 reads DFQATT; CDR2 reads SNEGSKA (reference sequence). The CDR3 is CSARVSGGGNEQFF. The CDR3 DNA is TGCAGTGCTAGAGTGAGCGGGGGAGGGAATGAGCAGTTCTTC.

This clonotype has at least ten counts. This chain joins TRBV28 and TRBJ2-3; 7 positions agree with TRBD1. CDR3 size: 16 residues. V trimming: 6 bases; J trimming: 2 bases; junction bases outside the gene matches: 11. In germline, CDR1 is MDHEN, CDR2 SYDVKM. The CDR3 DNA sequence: TGTGCCAGCAGCCCCCCGACAGGGCCGAACACAGATACGCAGTATTTT. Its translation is CASSPPTGPNTDTQYF.

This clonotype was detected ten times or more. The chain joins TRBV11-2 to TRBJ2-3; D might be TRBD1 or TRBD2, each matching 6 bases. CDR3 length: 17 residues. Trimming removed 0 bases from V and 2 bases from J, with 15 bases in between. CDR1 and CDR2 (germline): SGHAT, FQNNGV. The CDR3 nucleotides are TGTGCCAGCAGCTTAGAGGGATTGCGGGGACACACAGATACGCAGTATTTT. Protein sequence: CASSLEGLRGHTDTQYF.

The CDR3 nucleotides read TGTGCCAGCAGAAGTAACAGGCACTACGAGCAGTACTTC. It specifies CASRSNRHYEQYF. The V and J genes are TRBV6-1 and TRBJ2-7; maybe TRBD1 (5 bases). CDR3 size: 13 residues. The V end lost 6 bases, the J end lost 3 bases, and 12 bases lay between the germline ends. Germline V gene sequence: CDR1 MNHNS, CDR2 SASEGT.

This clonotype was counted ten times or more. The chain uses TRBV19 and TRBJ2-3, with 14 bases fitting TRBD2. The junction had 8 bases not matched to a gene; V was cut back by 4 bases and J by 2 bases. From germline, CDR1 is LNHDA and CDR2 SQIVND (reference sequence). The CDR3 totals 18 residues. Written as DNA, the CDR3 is TGTGCCAGTAGTAAGACCTCGGGACTAGCGGGGGACACAGATACGCAGTATTTT. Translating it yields CASSKTSGLAGDTDTQYF. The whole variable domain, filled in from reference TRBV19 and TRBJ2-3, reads DGGITQSPKYLFRKEGQNVTLSCEQNLNHDAMYWYRQDPGQGLRLIYYSQIVNDFQKGDIAEGYSVSREKKESFPLTVTSAQKNPTAFYLCASSKTSGLAGDTDTQYFGPGTRLTVL.

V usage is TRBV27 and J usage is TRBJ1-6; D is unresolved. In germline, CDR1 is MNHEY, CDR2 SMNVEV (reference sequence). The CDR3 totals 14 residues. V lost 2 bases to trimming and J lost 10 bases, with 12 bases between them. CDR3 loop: CASSLTRVGSPLHF. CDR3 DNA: TGTGCCAGCAGTTTAACAAGGGTCGGGTCACCCCTCCACTTT.

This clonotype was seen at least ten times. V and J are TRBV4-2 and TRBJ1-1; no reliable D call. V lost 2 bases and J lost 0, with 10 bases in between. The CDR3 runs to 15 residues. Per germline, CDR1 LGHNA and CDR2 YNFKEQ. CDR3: CASSQMGGLNTEAFF. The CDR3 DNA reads TGTGCCAGCAGCCAAATGGGAGGGCTGAACACTGAAGCTTTCTTT.

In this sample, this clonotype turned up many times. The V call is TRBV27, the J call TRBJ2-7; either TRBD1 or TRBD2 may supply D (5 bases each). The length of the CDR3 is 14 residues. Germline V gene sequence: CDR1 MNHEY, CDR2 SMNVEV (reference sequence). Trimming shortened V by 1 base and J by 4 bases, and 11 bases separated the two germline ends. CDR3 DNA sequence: TGTGCCAGCAGTTTATTTCGTGGGGGTTACGAGCAGTACTTC. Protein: CASSLFRGGYEQYF.

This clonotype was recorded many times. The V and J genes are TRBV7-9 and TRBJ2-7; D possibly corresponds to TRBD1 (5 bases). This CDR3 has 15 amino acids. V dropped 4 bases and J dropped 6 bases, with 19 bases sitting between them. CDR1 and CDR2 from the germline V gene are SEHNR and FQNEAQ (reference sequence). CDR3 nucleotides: TGTGCCAGCAGCTCCTCAGGGTTCACCCTACGCGAGCAGTACTTC. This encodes CASSSSGFTLREQYF. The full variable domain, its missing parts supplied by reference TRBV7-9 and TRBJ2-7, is DTGVSQNPRHKITKRGQNVTFRCDPISEHNRLYWYRQTLGQGPEFLTYFQNEAQLEKSRLLSDRFSAERPKGSFSTLEIQRTEQGDSAMYLCASSSSGFTLREQYFGPGTRLTVT.

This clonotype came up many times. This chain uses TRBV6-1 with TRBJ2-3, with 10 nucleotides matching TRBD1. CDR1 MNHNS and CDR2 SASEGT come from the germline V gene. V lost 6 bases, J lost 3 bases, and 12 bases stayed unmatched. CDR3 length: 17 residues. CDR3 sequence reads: CASSPGTGAPGTDTQYF. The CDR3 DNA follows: TGTGCCAGCAGCCCCGGGACAGGGGCCCCCGGGACAGATACGCAGTATTTT.

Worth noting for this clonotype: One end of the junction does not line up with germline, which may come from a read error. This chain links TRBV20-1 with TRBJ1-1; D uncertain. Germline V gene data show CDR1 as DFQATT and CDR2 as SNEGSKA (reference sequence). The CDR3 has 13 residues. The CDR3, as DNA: TGCAGTGCAAGAGGTATTGAAAGCACTGAAGCTTTCTTT. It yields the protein CSARGIESTEAFF.

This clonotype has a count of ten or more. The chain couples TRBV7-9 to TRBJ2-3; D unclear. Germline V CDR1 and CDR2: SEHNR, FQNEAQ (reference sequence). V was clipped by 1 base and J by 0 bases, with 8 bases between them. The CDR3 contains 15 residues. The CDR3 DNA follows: TGTGCCAGCAGCTTAGTCGAGAGTAGCACAGATACGCAGTATTTT. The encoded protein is CASSLVESSTDTQYF.

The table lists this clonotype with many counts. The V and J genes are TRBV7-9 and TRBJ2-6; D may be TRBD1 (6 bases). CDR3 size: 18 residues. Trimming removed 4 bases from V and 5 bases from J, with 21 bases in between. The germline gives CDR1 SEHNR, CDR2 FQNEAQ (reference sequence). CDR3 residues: CASSWSIRDTRRANVLTF. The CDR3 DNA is TGTGCCAGCAGCTGGTCCATCCGGGACACCCGTCGGGCCAACGTCCTGACTTTC.

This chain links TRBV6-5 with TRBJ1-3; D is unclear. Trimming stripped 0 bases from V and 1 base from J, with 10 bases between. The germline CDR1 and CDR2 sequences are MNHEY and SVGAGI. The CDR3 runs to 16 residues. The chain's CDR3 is CASSYSLGGSGNTIYF. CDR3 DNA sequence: TGTGCCAGCAGTTACTCCTTGGGTGGGTCTGGAAACACCATATATTTT.

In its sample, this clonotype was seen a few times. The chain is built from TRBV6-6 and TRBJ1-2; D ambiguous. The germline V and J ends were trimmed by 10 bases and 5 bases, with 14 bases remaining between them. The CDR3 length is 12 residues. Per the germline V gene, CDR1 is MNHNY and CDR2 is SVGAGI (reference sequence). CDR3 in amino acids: CATNNDGYGYTF. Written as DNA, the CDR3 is TGTGCCACCAATAACGACGGATATGGCTACACCTTC.

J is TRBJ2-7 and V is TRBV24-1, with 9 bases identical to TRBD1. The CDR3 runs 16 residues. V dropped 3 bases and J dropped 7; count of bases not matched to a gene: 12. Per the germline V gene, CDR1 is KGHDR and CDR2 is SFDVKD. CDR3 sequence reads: CATSDPPGQGPGEQYF. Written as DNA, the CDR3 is TGTGCCACCAGTGATCCTCCGGGACAGGGCCCGGGGGAGCAGTACTTC.

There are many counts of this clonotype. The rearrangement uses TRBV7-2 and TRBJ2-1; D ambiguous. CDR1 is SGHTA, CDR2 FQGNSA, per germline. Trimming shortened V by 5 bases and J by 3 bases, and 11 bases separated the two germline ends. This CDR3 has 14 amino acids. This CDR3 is CASSVGWDYNEQFF. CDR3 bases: TGTGCCAGCAGCGTAGGATGGGACTACAATGAGCAGTTCTTC.